Presented here are 19 T cell receptor beta chains from one specimen sequenced in a study of CD8+ T cells in alopecia areata. cDNA prepared by RNA extraction and subsequent reverse transcription served as the template for sequencing. Profiled with immunoSEQ multiplex PCR; TCRdb holds only in-frame clones, not every one. The sample lists 110,000 to 150,000 clones; roughly 50% were seen once. The material sequenced was CD4+ T cells sorted from blood, taken at week 0. These receptors all stem from a human donor with alopecia areata.

This clone has a handful of counts. J is TRBJ2-7 and V is TRBV7-2, with a tentative D call TRBD2 (6 bases). With 1 base removed from V and 7 bases from J, the gap between germline ends came to 17 bases. Germline V gene lookup returns CDR1 SGHTA and CDR2 FQGNSA. The CDR3 loop spans 15 amino acids. CDR3 nucleotide sequence: TGTGCCAGCAGCTTAGGCTCGAGCTCTGGGGGGGAGCAGTACTTC. Protein: CASSLGSSSGGEQYF.

V is TRBV5-6 and J is TRBJ1-1, with a tentative D call TRBD1 (5 bases). Germline V gene data show CDR1 as SGHDT and CDR2 as YYEEEE. CDR3 length: 14 residues. The V gene lost 3 bases and the J gene lost 3 bases, with 12 bases spanning the gap. CDR3 DNA sequence: TGTGCCAGCAGCTCTTCGGGACGGGACACTGAAGCTTTCTTT. As protein: CASSSSGRDTEAFF.

V usage is TRBV7-8 and J usage is TRBJ2-3, with 8 nucleotides matching TRBD2. CDR3 size: 17 residues. Germline-derived CDR1 and CDR2 are SGHVS and FQNEAQ. Losses at the gene ends were 2 bases for V and 0 bases for J; bases not matched to a gene: 7. In nucleotides, the CDR3 is TGTGCCAGCAGCTTAATTCGCGGCGGGGGGAGCACAGATACGCAGTATTTT. Translating it yields CASSLIRGGGSTDTQYF.

The V and J genes are TRBV7-2 and TRBJ2-7, with 11 bases that match TRBD2. The CDR3 totals 13 residues. V trimming: 6 bases; J trimming: 9 bases; junction bases outside the gene matches: 7. Germline V gives CDR1 SGHTA, CDR2 FQGNSA. CDR3 region: CASRPSSGGRQYF. The CDR3 DNA sequence: TGTGCCAGCAGGCCGTCTAGCGGGGGGCGGCAGTACTTC.

For this clone: This is likely a read error, given that the CDR3 carries no conserved phenylalanine or tryptophan at its end. The limits of the CDR3 on the DNA are not certain, so only TCRdb's listed CDR3 is given. The genes are TRBV6-1 and TRBJ2-3; the table's D call TRBD2 went unverified against the DNA. With termini counted, the CDR3 has 12 amino acids. CDR1 MNHNS and CDR2 SASEGT come from the germline V gene. The CDR3 region is CASSEGYGPSDS.

The chain carries TRBV29-1 and TRBJ2-3, with D perhaps matching TRBD2 (5 bases). Trimming removed 5 bases from V and 0 bases from J, with 9 bases in between. This CDR3 is 13 amino acids long. Germline CDR1 reads SQVTM; CDR2 reads ANQGSEA. The DNA for the CDR3 is TGCAGCGTTTCTCCGGGGAGCACAGATACGCAGTATTTT. It specifies CSVSPGSTDTQYF.

In DNA, the CDR3 is TGTGCCAGCACGCCCGAGGGGTGGGATTCACCCCTCCACTTT. This translates into CASTPEGWDSPLHF. The V call is TRBV7-2, the J call TRBJ1-6, with TRBD1 as a possible D gene (5 bases). Trimming cost V 7 bases and J 8 bases, with 15 bases left between them. This CDR3 comprises 14 residues. Germline loops: CDR1 SGHTA, CDR2 FQGNSA. Complete variable domain (other parts from reference TRBV7-2 and TRBJ1-6): GAGVSQSPSNKVTEKGKDVELRCDPISGHTALYWYRQSLGQGLEFLIYFQGNSAPDKSGLPSDRFSAERTGGSVSTLTIQRTQQEDSAVYLCASTPEGWDSPLHFGNGTRLTVT.

The gene calls are TRBV23-1 and TRBJ2-7; D is undetermined. TRBV23-1 is placed among ORFs of uncertain function. The CDR3 totals 14 residues. V was shortened by 4 bases and J by 2 bases, with 12 bases between the two germline ends. The CDR3 here is CASSPKAAAYEQYF. The DNA for the CDR3 is TGCGCCAGCAGTCCGAAGGCGGCCGCCTACGAGCAGTACTTC.

This clone was seen only a few times. The J gene is TRBJ2-5, the V gene TRBV5-4; D perhaps matches TRBD2 (6 bases). The CDR3 has 18 residues. Looked up from germline, CDR1 is SGHNT and CDR2 is YYREEE (reference sequence). V lost 3 bases and J 1 base, leaving 22 bases between the germline ends. In nucleotides, the CDR3 is TGTGCCAGCAGCTCGGGGCCGAACGGCGGGGCCCTCCAAGAGACCCAGTACTTC. Translation: CASSSGPNGGALQETQYF.

This clone was picked up a small number of times. The chain employs TRBV7-9 and TRBJ1-2; D gene unclear. CDR3 length equals 14 residues. Germline-derived CDR1 and CDR2 are SEHNR and FQNEAQ (reference sequence). Trimming left V 3 bases short and J 2 bases short, with 10 bases between. DNA of the CDR3: TGTGCCAGCAGCTTGAGTAACGCAAACTATGGCTACACCTTC. It encodes CASSLSNANYGYTF.

The chain's CDR3 is CASSLAGDEQETQYF. The DNA for the CDR3 is TGCGCCAGCAGCTTGGCCGGGGACGAGCAAGAGACCCAGTACTTC. This chain joins TRBV5-1 and TRBJ2-5; the D call may be TRBD1 or TRBD2 (5 bases each). Per the germline V gene, CDR1 is SGHRS and CDR2 is YFSETQ. Trimming took 0 bases from V and 2 from J, leaving 11 bases between them. The CDR3 runs to 15 residues. Supplemented by reference TRBV5-1 and TRBJ2-5, the full variable domain reads KAGVTQTPRYLIKTRGQQVTLSCSPISGHRSVSWYQQTPGQGLQFLFEYFSETQRNKGNFPGRFSGRQFSNSRSEMNVSTLELGDSALYLCASSLAGDEQETQYFGPGTRLLVL.

The chain uses TRBV28 and TRBJ2-3, with 8 positions matching TRBD1. Germline CDR1 and CDR2: MDHEN and SYDVKM. The CDR3 covers 15 residues. The junction had 8 bases not matched to a gene; V was cut back by 8 bases and J by 1 base. The CDR3 spells CASSSPGQGTDTQYF. Written as DNA, the CDR3 is TGTGCCAGCTCCTCCCCGGGACAGGGCACAGATACGCAGTATTTT.

The chain employs TRBV29-1 and TRBJ2-5; D call uncertain. CDR3 length: 13 residues. Germline V gives CDR1 SQVTM, CDR2 ANQGSEA. The V gene lost 5 bases and the J gene lost 2 bases, with 12 bases spanning the gap. This chain's CDR3 is CSVRGRLQETQYF. In DNA form, the CDR3 reads TGCAGCGTTAGAGGCCGCCTTCAAGAGACCCAGTACTTC.

The chain combines TRBV5-1 with TRBJ2-2; possible D gene TRBD2, 6 bases. Trimming took off 3 bases at V and 0 bases at J, with 18 bases between the two ends. The CDR3 contains 18 residues. Germline values: CDR1 SGHRS, CDR2 YFSETQ. CDR3 sequence: CASSWAPPWGANTGELFF. CDR3 coding DNA: TGCGCCAGCAGCTGGGCCCCCCCATGGGGGGCGAACACCGGGGAGCTGTTTTTT.

This sequence joins TRBV30 and TRBJ2-7; 9 nucleotides match TRBD1. Trimming cost V 2 bases and J 1 base; bases outside gene matches: 9. CDR1 and CDR2 from the germline V gene are GTSNPN and SVGIG (reference sequence). CDR3 length equals 16 residues. The DNA of the CDR3 is TGTGCCTGGAGTCACTACAGGGGGCCGGGGTCCTACGAGCAGTACTTC. As protein: CAWSHYRGPGSYEQYF.

This clone occurred a few times. The chain recombines TRBV4-2 with TRBJ2-7; 7 bases line up with TRBD2. Germline CDR1 reads LGHNA; CDR2 reads YNFKEQ. The CDR3 is 15 residues long. J gave up 3 bases and V 3 bases, and 8 bases lay outside the gene matches. This chain's CDR3 is CASSQERLAYYEQYF. The CDR3 DNA follows: TGTGCCAGCAGCCAGGAACGACTAGCATACTACGAGCAGTACTTC.

The J gene is TRBJ2-1, the V gene TRBV5-4; tentative D call: TRBD1 (7 bases). CDR1 SGHNT and CDR2 YYREEE come from the germline V gene (reference sequence). Trimming cost V 0 bases and J 9 bases, with 19 bases left between them. There are 16 residues in the CDR3. In DNA, the CDR3 is TGTGCCAGCAGCTTGGCCGGAGGGGGCATCCCTGTTGAGCAGTTCTTC. This codes for CASSLAGGGIPVEQFF.

This chain uses TRBV2 with TRBJ1-2; weak D call: TRBD1 (5 bases). CDR1 is SNHLY, CDR2 FYNNEI, per germline. CDR3 length equals 14 residues. V lost 8 bases, J lost 3 bases, and 16 bases lay in between. CDR3 sequence: CASQEVKGHYGYTF. In nucleotides, the CDR3 is TGTGCCAGCCAAGAGGTGAAGGGACACTATGGCTACACCTTC.

In its sample, this clone was seen many times. The chain links TRBV10-2 to TRBJ1-1; D not certain. V dropped 4 bases and J dropped 1 base, with 4 bases sitting between them. The V gene's germline CDR1 is WSHSY and CDR2 SAAADI. CDR3 length: 12 residues. The CDR3 DNA reads TGCGCCAGCAGTGGCGGGAACACTGAAGCTTTCTTT. It yields the protein CASSGGNTEAFF.